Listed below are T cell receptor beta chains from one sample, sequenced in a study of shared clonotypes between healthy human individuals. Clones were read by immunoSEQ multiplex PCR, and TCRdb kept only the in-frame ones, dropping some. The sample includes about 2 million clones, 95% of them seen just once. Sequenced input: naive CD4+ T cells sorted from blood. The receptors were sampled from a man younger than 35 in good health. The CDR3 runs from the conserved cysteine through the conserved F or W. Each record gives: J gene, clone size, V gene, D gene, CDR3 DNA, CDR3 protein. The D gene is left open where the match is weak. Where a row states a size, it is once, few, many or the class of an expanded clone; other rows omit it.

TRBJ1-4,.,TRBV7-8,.,TGTGCCAGCACCGGCGAGGTTTCAACTAATGAAAAACTGTTTTTT,CASTGEVSTNEKLFF
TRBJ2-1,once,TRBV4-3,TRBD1,TGCGCCAGCAGCCAAGAAGGGGGACAGTACAATGAGCAGTTCTTC,CASSQEGGQYNEQFF
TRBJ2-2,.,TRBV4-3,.,TGCGCCAGCAGCCAAGCGGGCAGGGCCGGGGAGCTGTTTTTT,CASSQAGRAGELFF
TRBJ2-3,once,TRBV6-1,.,TGTGCCAGCAGTGAAACCCTGGTCGTCCTGGGGTATTTT,CASSETLVVLGYF
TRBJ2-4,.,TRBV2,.,TGTGCCACCTGCGAAGGGCCCCGGCCCAAAAACATTCAGTACTTC,CATCEGPRPKNIQYF
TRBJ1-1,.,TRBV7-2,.,TGTGCCAGCAGCTTCGCCCTAGGGACTTTGAACACTGAAGCTTTCTTT,CASSFALGTLNTEAFF
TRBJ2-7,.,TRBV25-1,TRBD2,TGTGCCAGCAGGGCTAGCGGGCCCTACGAGCAGTACTTC,CASRASGPYEQYF
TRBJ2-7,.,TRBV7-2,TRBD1,TGTGCCAGCAGCTTAGGAGGGACAGGGAGGGTCGAGCAGTACTTC,CASSLGGTGRVEQYF
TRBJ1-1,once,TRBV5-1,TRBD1,TGCGCCAGCAGCTTGCCACAGGGGGCAAGTGAAGCTTTCTTT,CASSLPQGASEAFF
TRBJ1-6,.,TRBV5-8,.,TGTGCCAGCAAGGGACTAGGCGATTCACCCCTCCACTTT,CASKGLGDSPLHF
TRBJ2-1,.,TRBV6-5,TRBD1,TGTGCCAGCAGTCGGACAGGAAGCTCCTACAATGAGCAGTTCTTC,CASSRTGSSYNEQFF
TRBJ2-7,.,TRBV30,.,TGTGCCTGGAGTGTTGGCGGATCCATCTCCTACGAGCAGTACTTC,CAWSVGGSISYEQYF
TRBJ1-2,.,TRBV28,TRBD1,TGTGCCAGCAGTTCAGGGACAGATATCTATGGCTACACCTTC,CASSSGTDIYGYTF
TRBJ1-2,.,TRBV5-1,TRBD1,TGCGCCAGCAGCTTGCGGACAGGGGATGTTTATGGCTACACCTTC,CASSLRTGDVYGYTF
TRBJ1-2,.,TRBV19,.,TGTGCCAGTAAAGCGGACAGCTCTAACTATGGCTACACCTTC,CASKADSSNYGYTF
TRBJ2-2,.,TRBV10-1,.,TGCGCCAGCAGTGTCGCAGGGAAGGCCGGGGAGCTGTTTTTT,CASSVAGKAGELFF
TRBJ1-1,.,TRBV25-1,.,TGTGCCAGCAGTGAAGGAGGGTACACTGAAGCTTTCTTT,CASSEGGYTEAFF
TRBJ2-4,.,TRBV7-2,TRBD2,TGTGCCAGCAGCTTAGGCGCTAGCGGGGGTGATACCAAAAACATTCAGTACTTC,CASSLGASGGDTKNIQYF
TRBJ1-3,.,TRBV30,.,TGTGCCTGGAGTGTTCAGTTAATAGCCGGAAACACCATATATTTT,CAWSVQLIAGNTIYF
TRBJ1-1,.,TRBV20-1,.,TGCAGTGCTATCGGTAAGACTGAAGCTTTCTTT,CSAIGKTEAFF
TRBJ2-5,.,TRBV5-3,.,TGTGCCAGAAGCAAAGACAGGTTATCACCGGGGGGGACCCAGTACTTC,CARSKDRLSPGGTQYF
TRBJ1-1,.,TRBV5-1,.,TGCGCCAGCAGCCTGGTGGAAGGGTCGAGCACTGAAGCTTTCTTT,CASSLVEGSSTEAFF